This entry lists 21 T cell receptor beta chains sequenced from one sample in a study of CD8 T cells in ankylosing spondylitis. Via MiXCR, TCRdb re-called the 5' RACE reads, giving one row per CDR3 protein. Of 380,000 or so distinct CDR3 sequences in the sample, approximately 22% were seen once. The sequencing input was blood, either unsorted or a sorted T cell fraction (not recorded which). The receptors were gathered from a male donor with ankylosing spondylitis or in good health (not recorded which).

This clonotype was recorded many times. This chain joins TRBV20-1 and TRBJ2-7; 7 bases line up with TRBD1. This CDR3 comprises 13 residues. After removal of 7 bases from V and 4 bases from J, the junction contained 10 bases not matched to a gene. Germline-derived CDR1 and CDR2 are DFQATT and SNEGSKA (reference sequence). The DNA of the CDR3 is TGCAGTGTCCCTCCGGGACAGATGTACGAGCAGTACTTC. Translation: CSVPPGQMYEQYF.

This clonotype was seen more than once but under ten times. The chain combines TRBV9 with TRBJ2-3, with D perhaps matching TRBD2 (5 bases). The CDR3 has 15 residues. The germline CDR1 and CDR2 sequences are SGDLS and YYNGEE. Trimming pared 0 bases from V and 6 bases from J, leaving 14 bases between. CDR3: CASSVVGLATDTQYF. The CDR3 DNA follows: TGTGCCAGCAGCGTAGTAGGACTGGCTACCGATACGCAGTATTTT. The entire variable domain, with the rest obtained from reference TRBV9 and TRBJ2-3, is as follows: DSGVTQTPKHLITATGQRVTLRCSPRSGDLSVYWYQQSLDQGLQFLIQYYNGEERAKGNILERFSAQQFPDLHSELNLSSLELGDSALYFCASSVVGLATDTQYFGPGTRLTVL.

This clonotype was detected only a few times. The chain combines TRBV12-3 or TRBV12-4 with TRBJ1-5, with D possibly being TRBD1 (5 bases). This CDR3 is built from 13 residues. Trimming pared 6 bases from V and 6 bases from J, leaving 12 bases between. The DNA of the CDR3 is TGTGCCAGCAGCGGCGAGGGGCCTCAGCCCCAGCATTTT. Protein product: CASSGEGPQPQHF.

This clonotype was found a few times. This chain connects TRBV20-1 to TRBJ2-7, with 10 nucleotides matching TRBD2. Trimming at V came to 0 bases and at J to 3 bases, leaving 8 bases not matched to a gene. Per germline, CDR1 DFQATT and CDR2 SNEGSKA (reference sequence). The CDR3 covers 16 residues. DNA for the CDR3: TGCAGTGCTAGAGATACGGTAGCGGGGGGTTACTACGAGCAGTACTTC. Protein product: CSARDTVAGGYYEQYF.

The chain links TRBV6-5 to TRBJ1-1; 7 bases agree with TRBD1. This CDR3 is built from 15 residues. The ends lost 1 base at V and 1 base at J; junction bases unmatched: 3. CDR1 is MNHEY, CDR2 SVGAGI, per germline. The CDR3: CASSYFGTENTEAFF. CDR3 in DNA: TGTGCCAGCAGTTACTTTGGGACAGAGAACACTGAAGCTTTCTTT.

This clonotype showed up just a few times. The V gene is TRBV27, the J gene TRBJ1-2; 10 bases are a match to TRBD1. The V and J ends lost 6 bases and 4 bases, in that order; junction bases with no gene match: 2. CDR3 length equals 13 residues. CDR1 is MNHEY, CDR2 SMNVEV, per germline (reference sequence). The CDR3 loop is CASRGQGGYGYTF. The CDR3 DNA sequence: TGTGCCAGCAGAGGACAGGGGGGCTATGGCTACACCTTC.

In its sample, this clonotype was seen a few times. The chain is built from TRBV6-1 and TRBJ2-7; no clear D. V dropped 3 bases and J dropped 4 bases, with 7 bases sitting between them. Germline V gene data show CDR1 as MNHNS and CDR2 as SASEGT. This CDR3 is 12 amino acids long. The CDR3 sequence is CASSEWNYEQYF. CDR3 bases: TGTGCCAGCAGTGAGTGGAATTACGAGCAGTACTTC.

The genes are TRBV29-1 and TRBJ2-5, with D perhaps matching TRBD1 (6 bases). Germline-derived CDR1 and CDR2 are SQVTM and ANQGSEA. There are 14 residues in the CDR3. V was shortened by 2 bases and J by 2 bases, with 12 bases between the two germline ends. Here the CDR3 reads CSVEQGQGQETQYF. In DNA, the CDR3 is TGCAGCGTTGAACAGGGGCAGGGGCAAGAGACCCAGTACTTC.

This chain links TRBV7-9 with TRBJ2-1, with TRBD2 matching 8 bases. Trimming took 6 bases from V and 8 from J; bases not matched to a gene: 9. The V gene's germline CDR1 is SEHNR and CDR2 FQNEAQ (reference sequence). The CDR3 extends over 14 amino acids. In DNA form, the CDR3 reads TGTGCCAGCAGGCCCCGGGGGGGCCACGATGAGCAGTTCTTC. Amino acids: CASRPRGGHDEQFF.

This clonotype was recorded a few times. The rearrangement uses TRBV5-1 and TRBJ2-7; 7 bases fit TRBD1. The J segment lost 2 bases and the V segment lost 0 bases, leaving 5 bases of the junction unmatched. Per germline, CDR1 SGHRS and CDR2 YFSETQ. The CDR3 covers 15 residues. CDR3 loop: CASSLAGQETYEQYF. The CDR3 DNA reads as TGCGCCAGCAGCTTGGCCGGACAGGAAACCTACGAGCAGTACTTC. Supplemented by reference TRBV5-1 and TRBJ2-7, the full variable domain reads KAGVTQTPRYLIKTRGQQVTLSCSPISGHRSVSWYQQTPGQGLQFLFEYFSETQRNKGNFPGRFSGRQFSNSRSEMNVSTLELGDSALYLCASSLAGQETYEQYFGPGTRLTVT.

This chain joins TRBV20-1 and TRBJ1-1, with a possible D match to TRBD1 (5 bases). The CDR3 consists of 14 residues. Germline V gene sequence: CDR1 DFQATT, CDR2 SNEGSKA (reference sequence). Trimming shortened V by 0 bases and J by 1 base, and 9 bases separated the two germline ends. Written as DNA, the CDR3 is TGCAGTGCTAGAGAGGGGGGGTGGAACACTGAAGCTTTCTTT. Protein: CSAREGGWNTEAFF.

V usage is TRBV12-3 or TRBV12-4 and J usage is TRBJ1-2; D is unresolved. The CDR3 totals 14 residues. V lost 1 base and J lost 0, with 6 bases in between. The CDR3 spells CASSLGATNYGYTF. In DNA, the CDR3 is TGTGCCAGCAGTTTAGGCGCAACTAACTATGGCTACACCTTC.

This clonotype has more than one count but fewer than ten. The V and J genes are TRBV28 and TRBJ2-1; TRBD1 or TRBD2 may be the D gene (5 bases each). Germline assignment: CDR1 MDHEN and CDR2 SYDVKM. The CDR3 length is 13 residues. V was shortened by 10 bases and J by 8 bases, with 18 bases between the two germline ends. The CDR3, as DNA: TGTGCCACCAGGGACCTCCCTGTGGATGAGCAGTTCTTC. Its translation: CATRDLPVDEQFF.

This CDR3 is CSATPEDGLPKNIQYF. The CDR3 DNA sequence: TGCAGTGCTACCCCTGAGGACGGTCTACCCAAAAACATTCAGTACTTC. This sequence joins TRBV20-1 and TRBJ2-4; D remains unclear. V lost 4 bases and J lost 2, with 18 bases in between. This CDR3 has 16 amino acids. Germline assignment: CDR1 DFQATT and CDR2 SNEGSKA (reference sequence).

This chain joins TRBV20-1 and TRBJ2-7; maybe TRBD2 (6 bases). Trimming stripped 0 bases from V and 2 bases from J, with 8 bases between. The CDR3 loop spans 13 amino acids. CDR1 DFQATT and CDR2 SNEGSKA come from the germline V gene (reference sequence). The CDR3 is CSARDRLAYEQYF. CDR3 in DNA: TGCAGTGCTAGAGATAGACTAGCCTACGAGCAGTACTTC.

This sequence joins TRBV7-2 and TRBJ2-1; possibly TRBD1 for D (6 bases). This CDR3 is built from 15 residues. Trimming removed 7 bases from V and 12 bases from J, with 25 bases in between. Germline V gene sequence: CDR1 SGHTA, CDR2 FQGNSA. In DNA, the CDR3 is TGTGCCAGCACCGAGGGTTGGTGGGGGCAAGAGGGGCAGTTCTTC. Encoded protein: CASTEGWWGQEGQFF.

This clonotype occurred a few times. The chain links TRBV4-1 to TRBJ2-3; D unresolved. Germline CDR1 and CDR2: MGHRA and YSYEKL. V shed 0 bases and J shed 4 bases, with 2 bases lying between them. The CDR3 runs 12 residues. CDR3 amino acids: CASSQESDTQYF. The CDR3 coding sequence is TGCGCCAGCAGCCAAGAATCAGATACGCAGTATTTT.

This chain uses TRBV27 with TRBJ2-2, with a weak D call TRBD1 (6 bases). Germline loops: CDR1 MNHEY, CDR2 SMNVEV (reference sequence). Trimming pared 3 bases from V and 4 bases from J, leaving 9 bases between. The CDR3 has 14 amino acids. The CDR3 is CASSFTRGTGELFF. CDR3 bases: TGTGCCAGCAGTTTCACCAGGGGCACCGGGGAGCTGTTTTTT.

The chain joins TRBV18 to TRBJ2-2, with D possibly being TRBD1 (6 bases). Between the trimmed V and J ends, which lost 1 base and 0 bases, there was a span of 9 bases. This CDR3 is 16 amino acids long. In germline, CDR1 is KGHSH, CDR2 LQKENI. CDR3 loop: CASSPRGHPNTGELFF. The CDR3 coding sequence is TGTGCCAGCTCACCACGGGGACACCCGAACACCGGGGAGCTGTTTTTT.

This clonotype has just a few counts. The chain joins TRBV13 to TRBJ2-3, with a weak D call TRBD1 (5 bases). Between the trimmed V and J ends, which lost 0 bases and 4 bases, there was a span of 11 bases. The length of the CDR3 is 15 residues. The V gene's germline CDR1 is PRHDT and CDR2 FYEKMQ (reference sequence). CDR3 DNA: TGTGCCAGCAGCTTAGGGAGGCAGGGTCCAGATACGCAGTATTTT. Translation gives CASSLGRQGPDTQYF.

The chain recombines TRBV29-1 with TRBJ2-7, with 9 bases lining up with TRBD1. The CDR3 is 14 residues long. Germline V lookup: CDR1 SQVTM, CDR2 ANQGSEA. The junction had 12 bases not matched to a gene; V was cut back by 6 bases and J by 6 bases. This chain's CDR3 is CSVLFGTGKVEQYF. DNA of the CDR3: TGCAGCGTCCTTTTTGGGACAGGGAAGGTCGAGCAGTACTTC.